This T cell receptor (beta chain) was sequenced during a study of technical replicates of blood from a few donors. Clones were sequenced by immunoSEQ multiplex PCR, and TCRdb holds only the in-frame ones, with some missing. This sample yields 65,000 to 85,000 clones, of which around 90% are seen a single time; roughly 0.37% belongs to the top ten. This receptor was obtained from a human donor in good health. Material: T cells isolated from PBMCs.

In DNA, the CDR3 is TGTGCCAGCTCGCTCGGGGACTACTCCTACGAGCAGTACTTC. This codes for CASSLGDYSYEQYF. The chain combines TRBV18 with TRBJ2-7, with 7 bases that match TRBD2. The CDR3 loop spans 14 amino acids. Per the germline V gene, CDR1 is KGHSH and CDR2 is LQKENI. The V segment lost 6 bases and the J segment 0 bases; nucleotides outside the gene matches: 5.